This TCR beta chain was observed in a study of blood T cell repertoires in COVID-19. About the study: Sites in the United States, Italy and Spain provided acute and convalescent COVID-19 samples. Sources were T cells, B-cell-depleted T cells, or PBMCs; the material itself was cDNA or gDNA.

In the study's own analysis: Quantification of nucleated cells was approximated via reference gene primer amplification. The method was immunoSEQ multiplex PCR; TCRdb's version includes in-frame clones alone and lacks a portion of them. That table is the source of V, J and clone size, and D and trimming were worked out from the DNA. The sample lists about 46,000 clones; more than 75% were seen once. This CDR3 contains 15 residues. V was trimmed by 6 bases and J by 7 bases, leaving 20 bases between them. Germline V gene sequence: CDR1 SNHLY, CDR2 FYNNEI. The chain carries TRBV2 and TRBJ2-3; the D gene is possibly TRBD2 (5 bases). The clonotype comes from a human donor in a cohort sampled during active COVID-19. Input material: peripheral blood. The CDR3 is CASSLAGETQNTQYF. CDR3 DNA: TGTGCCAGCAGCCTAGCTGGAGAGACACAGAATACGCAGTATTTT.